The rows below give T cell receptor beta chains drawn from one sample of a study of blood T cell repertoires in COVID-19. Using immunoSEQ multiplex PCR, the repertoire was profiled, and TCRdb retains in-frame clones only, with some absent. The sample has roughly 300,000 clones, more than 80% seen once; the top ten hold approximately 7.5%. Sample: peripheral blood. These TCRs come from a woman aged 25 to 39 with COVID-19, enrolled during active disease. Both conserved end residues are part of each CDR3. D genes are given only for firm matches. Some rows have no size entry. The others give once, few or many, or a class for an expanded clone.

J gene: TRBJ2-5
V gene: TRBV19
D gene: TRBD2
clone size: NA
CDR3 DNA: TGTGCCAGTAGTATAGAGGAGACTAGCGGGAGGGGAGAGACCCAGTACTTC
CDR3 protein: CASSIEETSGRGETQYF

J gene: TRBJ2-3
V gene: TRBV3-1/TRBV3-2
D gene: NA
clone size: NA
CDR3 DNA: TGTGCCAGCAGCCCGCAGATGGACTCTCTACCTTATACGCAGTATTTT
CDR3 protein: CASSPQMDSLPYTQYF

J gene: TRBJ2-7
V gene: TRBV12-3/TRBV12-4
D gene: NA
clone size: once
CDR3 DNA: TGTGCCAGCAGTTTTGGCGGGTACGAGCAGTACTTC
CDR3 protein: CASSFGGYEQYF

J gene: TRBJ2-2
V gene: TRBV29-1
D gene: TRBD2
clone size: NA
CDR3 DNA: TGCAGCGTTCGACTAGCGGCCTTCTCCGGGGAGCTGTTTTTT
CDR3 protein: CSVRLAAFSGELFF

J gene: TRBJ1-1
V gene: TRBV4-1
D gene: NA
clone size: NA
CDR3 DNA: TGCGCCAGCAGCCAAGACAGGGTGGACACTGAAGCTTTCTTT
CDR3 protein: CASSQDRVDTEAFF

J gene: TRBJ2-5
V gene: TRBV7-2
D gene: TRBD2
clone size: NA
CDR3 DNA: TGTGCCAGCAGCCTCGAACTAGCGGGAGAAGTGGAGACCCAGTACTTC
CDR3 protein: CASSLELAGEVETQYF

J gene: TRBJ2-3
V gene: TRBV11-2
D gene: NA
clone size: NA
CDR3 DNA: TGTGCCAGCAGCTTAATTGGCACAGTGAGAAGTACAGATACGCAGTATTTT
CDR3 protein: CASSLIGTVRSTDTQYF

J gene: TRBJ2-3
V gene: TRBV30
D gene: TRBD1
clone size: NA
CDR3 DNA: TGTGCCTGGAAAGGGGGCAAAGATACGCAGTATTTT
CDR3 protein: CAWKGGKDTQYF

J gene: TRBJ2-3
V gene: TRBV7-6
D gene: TRBD2
clone size: NA
CDR3 DNA: TGTGCCAGCACAAAACTAGCGGGAAGCACAGATACGCAGTATTTT
CDR3 protein: CASTKLAGSTDTQYF

J gene: TRBJ2-7
V gene: TRBV27
D gene: TRBD2
clone size: few
CDR3 DNA: TGTGCCAGCAGTTCCTCGACTAGCGGGGCCAGCTCCTACGAGCAGTACTTC
CDR3 protein: CASSSSTSGASSYEQYF

J gene: TRBJ1-3
V gene: TRBV5-1
D gene: NA
clone size: NA
CDR3 DNA: TGCGCCAGCAGCTTGGGAGGCATCTCTGGAAACACCATATATTTT
CDR3 protein: CASSLGGISGNTIYF

J gene: TRBJ1-4
V gene: TRBV7-2
D gene: NA
clone size: NA
CDR3 DNA: TGTGCCAGCAGCTTAGCATATGCAACTAATGAAAAACTGTTTTTT
CDR3 protein: CASSLAYATNEKLFF

J gene: TRBJ2-3
V gene: TRBV5-1
D gene: TRBD2
clone size: NA
CDR3 DNA: TGCGCCAGCAGGGGAGCGGGGGGGCGCACAGATACGCAGTATTTT
CDR3 protein: CASRGAGGRTDTQYF

J gene: TRBJ2-6
V gene: TRBV9
D gene: NA
clone size: NA
CDR3 DNA: TGTGCCAGCTCTGAACAGGCCGGCACAAAACGCTCTGGGGCCAACGTCCTGACTTTC
CDR3 protein: CASSEQAGTKRSGANVLTF

J gene: TRBJ2-4
V gene: TRBV29-1
D gene: TRBD2
clone size: NA
CDR3 DNA: TGCAGCGTTGCCGGGGGTGGACTAGCGGGACCCAAAAACATTCAGTACTTC
CDR3 protein: CSVAGGGLAGPKNIQYF

J gene: TRBJ2-3
V gene: TRBV6-2/TRBV6-3
D gene: TRBD1
clone size: NA
CDR3 DNA: TGTGCCAGCAGCCGTCCGGGACAGGGGATGGCGCAGTATTTT
CDR3 protein: CASSRPGQGMAQYF

J gene: TRBJ2-3
V gene: TRBV7-8
D gene: NA
clone size: NA
CDR3 DNA: TGTGCCAGCAGCCCCTTCGGGGCAGATACGCAGTATTTT
CDR3 protein: CASSPFGADTQYF

J gene: TRBJ1-2
V gene: TRBV4-1
D gene: TRBD1
clone size: few
CDR3 DNA: TGCGCCAGCAGCCAAGATCGTGAGACAGGGATCTATGGCTACACCTTC
CDR3 protein: CASSQDRETGIYGYTF

J gene: TRBJ2-7
V gene: TRBV6-2/TRBV6-3
D gene: TRBD2
clone size: NA
CDR3 DNA: TGTGCCAGCAGTTACCGACTAGCGGGTCGAAACGAGCAGTACTTC
CDR3 protein: CASSYRLAGRNEQYF

J gene: TRBJ2-2
V gene: TRBV11-2
D gene: TRBD2
clone size: NA
CDR3 DNA: TGTGCCAGCAGCATGGGACTACCCAACACCGGGGAGCTGTTTTTT
CDR3 protein: CASSMGLPNTGELFF

J gene: TRBJ1-1
V gene: TRBV14
D gene: NA
clone size: NA
CDR3 DNA: TGTGCCAGCAGCCAAATTCTGGGGGCCACTGAAGCTTTCTTT
CDR3 protein: CASSQILGATEAFF

J gene: TRBJ2-7
V gene: TRBV28
D gene: NA
clone size: NA
CDR3 DNA: TGTGCCAGCAGTTTATATCGCGGGAACTCCTACGAGCAGTACTTC
CDR3 protein: CASSLYRGNSYEQYF

J gene: TRBJ2-5
V gene: TRBV5-8
D gene: TRBD1
clone size: NA
CDR3 DNA: TGTGCCAGCAGCGATATCCCGGACAGGGTTGTGGAGACCCAGTACTTC
CDR3 protein: CASSDIPDRVVETQYF

J gene: TRBJ2-1
V gene: TRBV11-3
D gene: TRBD2
clone size: NA
CDR3 DNA: TGTGCCAGCAGCCCCTCTGCGGGAGCCGGCAATGAGCAGTTCTTC
CDR3 protein: CASSPSAGAGNEQFF

J gene: TRBJ2-5
V gene: TRBV6-5
D gene: NA
clone size: NA
CDR3 DNA: TGTGCCAGCAGTTACTCGAGGCAGACTAAAGAGACCCAGTACTTC
CDR3 protein: CASSYSRQTKETQYF

J gene: TRBJ2-7
V gene: TRBV7-3
D gene: NA
clone size: NA
CDR3 DNA: TGTGCCAGCAGTCCGGGATTCGGATACGAGCAGTACTTC
CDR3 protein: CASSPGFGYEQYF

J gene: TRBJ2-7
V gene: TRBV6-5
D gene: TRBD1
clone size: NA
CDR3 DNA: TGTGCCAGCAGCGCAGGGGGCGAGCAGTACTTC
CDR3 protein: CASSAGGEQYF

J gene: TRBJ2-6
V gene: TRBV3-1/TRBV3-2
D gene: NA
clone size: NA
CDR3 DNA: TGTGCCAGCAGCCAAAAGAGGTCTGGGGCCAACGTCCTGACTTTC
CDR3 protein: CASSQKRSGANVLTF

J gene: TRBJ2-7
V gene: TRBV3-1/TRBV3-2
D gene: NA
clone size: NA
CDR3 DNA: TGTGCCAGCAGCCCTGCCGCTAGCGCCTCCTACGAGCAGTACTTC
CDR3 protein: CASSPAASASYEQYF